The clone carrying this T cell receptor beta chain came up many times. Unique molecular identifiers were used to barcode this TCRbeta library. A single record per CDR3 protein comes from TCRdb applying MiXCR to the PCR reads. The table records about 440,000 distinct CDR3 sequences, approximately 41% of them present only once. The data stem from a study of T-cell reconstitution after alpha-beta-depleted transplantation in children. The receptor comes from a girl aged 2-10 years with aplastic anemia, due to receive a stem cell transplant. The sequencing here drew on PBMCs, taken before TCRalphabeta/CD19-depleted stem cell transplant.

The CDR3 DNA reads as TGTGCCAGCAGAGACCGATCGGCCGGGAGAGGTGATTCACCCCTCCACTTT. Residues: CASRDRSAGRGDSPLHF. The V and J genes are TRBV2 and TRBJ1-6; D unresolved. Germline assignment: CDR1 SNHLY and CDR2 FYNNEI. V lost 6 bases to trimming and J lost 8 bases, with 23 bases between them. The CDR3 is 17 residues long.